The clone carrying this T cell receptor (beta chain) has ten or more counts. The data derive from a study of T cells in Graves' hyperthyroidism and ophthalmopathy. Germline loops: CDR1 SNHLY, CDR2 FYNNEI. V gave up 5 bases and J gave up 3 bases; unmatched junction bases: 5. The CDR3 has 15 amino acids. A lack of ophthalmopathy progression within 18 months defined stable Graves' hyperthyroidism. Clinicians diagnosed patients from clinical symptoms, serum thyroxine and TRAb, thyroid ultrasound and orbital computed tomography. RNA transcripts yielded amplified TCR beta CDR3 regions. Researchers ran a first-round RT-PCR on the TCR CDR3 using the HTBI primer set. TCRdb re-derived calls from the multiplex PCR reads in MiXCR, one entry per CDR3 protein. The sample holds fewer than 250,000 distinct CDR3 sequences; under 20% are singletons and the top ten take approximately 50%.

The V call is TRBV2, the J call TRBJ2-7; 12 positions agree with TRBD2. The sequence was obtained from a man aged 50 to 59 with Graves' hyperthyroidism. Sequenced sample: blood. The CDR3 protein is CASSPRLAGVYEQYF. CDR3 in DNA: TGTGCCAGCAGTCCTCGACTAGCGGGAGTCTACGAGCAGTACTTC.